This passage covers 29 T cell receptor beta chains from one sample sequenced in a study of shared clonotypes between healthy human individuals (dated by TCRdb to the early 2020s). Library prep was done by the immunoSEQ multiplex PCR assay. This is the immuneACCESS table as TCRdb keeps it, with only in-frame sequences that have V and J called. A part of the clones is gone; compared with another copy, unresolved V genes explain less than half, and the rest is unexplained. This sample holds about 560,000 clones; about 80% were observed only once. The ten largest clones add up to 12% of the sample. Input material: PBMCs. Receptors were obtained from a middle-aged woman in good health. Some clones in this sample may be carry-over from other donors' samples.

The sample holds one count of this clone. This chain joins TRBV28 and TRBJ2-7; D perhaps matches TRBD2 (7 bases). V was shortened by 8 bases and J by 3 bases, with 14 bases between the two germline ends. The germline gives CDR1 MDHEN, CDR2 SYDVKM. CDR3 size: 13 residues. The DNA of the CDR3 is TGTGCCAGCGAGAGGGGGGGGTACTACGAGCAGTACTTC. Protein product: CASERGGYYEQYF.

The chain has TRBV11-2 and TRBJ2-2; 7 positions agree with TRBD1. The germline V gene encodes CDR1 SGHAT and CDR2 FQNNGV. The CDR3 sequence is 15 residues long. Trimming removed 3 bases from V and 5 bases from J; junction bases left unmatched: 6. Here the CDR3 reads CASSLDRTVTGELFF. The DNA of the CDR3 is TGTGCCAGCAGCTTGGACAGGACTGTGACCGGGGAGCTGTTTTTT.

This chain links TRBV5-1 with TRBJ1-6; no definite D call. V shed 7 bases and J shed 6 bases, with 11 bases lying between them. Germline assignment: CDR1 SGHRS and CDR2 YFSETQ. The CDR3 is 13 amino acids. The CDR3 loop reads CASGREVNSPLHF. CDR3 DNA sequence: TGCGCCAGCGGGAGGGAGGTTAATTCACCCCTCCACTTT.

Details on this clone: A much larger clone is a single base away; this may be a read error. The chain links TRBV2 to TRBJ1-6; D ambiguous. This CDR3 is built from 13 residues. Looked up from germline, CDR1 is SNHLY and CDR2 is FYNNEI. The CDR3 protein is CASGPDSNSPIHF. In DNA form, the CDR3 reads TGTGCCAGCGGACCTGACTCCAATTCACCCATCCACTTT.

Turning to this clone: A much larger clone is a single base away; this may be a read error. Other DNA sequences in the same sample also yield this CDR3. V and J are TRBV30 and TRBJ1-2; possible D gene TRBD1, 5 bases. CDR3 length: 11 amino acids. The germline CDR1 and CDR2 sequences are GTSNPN and SVGIG (reference sequence). V lost 6 bases and J 8 bases, leaving 13 bases between the germline ends. The CDR3: CACSQGSGYTF. CDR3 DNA: TGTGCCTGTAGTCAGGGATCCGGCTACACCTTC.

Concerning this clone: The junction departs from the called germline gene at one end, perhaps through a read error. This CDR3 is also generated by other DNA sequences in the sample. This chain links TRBV7-9 with TRBJ1-4; 9 positions agree with TRBD1. Germline values: CDR1 SEHNR, CDR2 FQNEAQ (reference sequence). CDR3 length equals 14 residues. The CDR3 nucleotides read TGTGCTAGCAGCGCCGGGACAGGGCAAGAAAAACTGTTTTTT. Amino acid sequence: CASSAGTGQEKLFF.

This chain uses TRBV6-6 with TRBJ1-1; D uncertain. The length of the CDR3 is 13 residues. Trimming cost V 2 bases and J 3 bases, with 7 bases left between them. CDR1 is MNHNY and CDR2 is SVGAGI in the germline V gene (reference sequence). CDR3 DNA: TGTGCCAGCAGTTACGCGGGCCACACTGAAGCTTTCTTT. Amino acids: CASSYAGHTEAFF.

The DNA for the CDR3 is TGTGCCATCAGTGGGGTGGCGGGAGGTTCCCACAGAGGTACGCAGTATTTT. It specifies CAISGVAGGSHRGTQYF. The rearrangement links TRBV10-3 to TRBJ2-3, with 8 bases identical to TRBD2. The CDR3 spans 17 residues. Trimming took 4 bases from V and 8 from J; bases not matched to a gene: 17. The germline V gene encodes CDR1 ENHRY and CDR2 SYGVKD.

This clone occurred once. The V and J genes are TRBV9 and TRBJ2-3, with 7 bases aligning to TRBD2. The V segment lost 4 bases and the J segment 5 bases; nucleotides outside the gene matches: 10. The length of the CDR3 is 15 residues. Germline values: CDR1 SGDLS, CDR2 YYNGEE. The DNA for the CDR3 is TGTGCCAGCAGCCCAACTAGCGTCTGGGGAGATACGCAGTATTTT. Protein product: CASSPTSVWGDTQYF.

V and J are TRBV10-2 and TRBJ2-5, with 10 nucleotides matching TRBD2. The J call may be incorrect, as the DNA end agrees better with TRBJ2-7. Germline assignment: CDR1 WSHSY and CDR2 SAAADI. This CDR3 has 15 residues. The CDR3 DNA follows: TGCGCCAGCAGTGAGTCATCGGGACTAGCGTACGAGCAGTACTTC. It translates to CASSESSGLAYEQYF.

The chain employs TRBV4-2 and TRBJ1-4; possible D gene TRBD1, 6 bases. Germline V gives CDR1 LGHNA, CDR2 YNFKEQ. With 3 bases removed from V and 5 bases from J, the gap between germline ends came to 16 bases. The CDR3 spans 16 residues. The CDR3 loop reads CASSQSLDRQNEKLFF. The DNA of the CDR3 is TGTGCCAGCAGCCAGAGTTTAGACAGGCAAAATGAAAAACTGTTTTTT.

The chain couples TRBV27 to TRBJ2-6, with 7 bases identical to TRBD1. This CDR3 comprises 15 residues. Per the germline V gene, CDR1 is MNHEY and CDR2 is SMNVEV (reference sequence). Trimming at V came to 7 bases and at J to 3 bases, leaving 6 bases not matched to a gene. In nucleotides, the CDR3 is TGTGCCAGCACCGCAGGGGGTGATGGGGCCAACGTCCTGACTTTC. Translating it yields CASTAGGDGANVLTF.

This rearrangement joins TRBV6-6 to TRBJ2-2, with TRBD2 matching over 9 bases. CDR3 length: 16 residues. V lost 1 base to trimming and J lost 7 bases; unmatched junction nucleotides: 7. The V gene's germline CDR1 is MNHNY and CDR2 SVGAGI (reference sequence). CDR3 coding DNA: TGTGCCAGCAGTTACTTTACGCTAGCGGGAAACGGGGAGCTGTTTTTT. Translation gives CASSYFTLAGNGELFF.

This chain uses TRBV30 with TRBJ2-7; TRBD1 matches 8 bases. The CDR3 totals 14 residues. From germline, CDR1 is GTSNPN and CDR2 SVGIG (reference sequence). With 2 bases clipped from V and 5 bases from J, the junction kept 8 bases outside the gene matches. The CDR3 sequence is CAWSRTGNLHEQYF. The CDR3 bases are TGTGCCTGGAGTCGGACAGGGAATCTCCACGAGCAGTACTTC. Full variable domain (rest looked up from reference TRBV30 and TRBJ2-7): SQTIHQWPATLVQPVGSPLSLECTVEGTSNPNLYWYRQAAGRGLQLLFYSVGIGQISSEVPQNLSASRPQDRQFILSSKKLLLSDSGFYLCAWSRTGNLHEQYFGPGTRLTVT.

With regard to this clone: Here the CDR3 omits its conserved ending phenylalanine or tryptophan, so a read error is the likely source. The chain carries TRBV29-1 and TRBJ2-7; 11 bases are shared with TRBD1. Germline CDR1 reads SQVTM; CDR2 reads ANQGSEA. With V trimmed by 6 bases and J by 0 bases, 4 bases remained unmatched. The CDR3 has 14 amino acids. In DNA, the CDR3 is TGCAGCGTAGCCGGGACAGGGGGCTCCTACGAGCAGTACTCC. It codes for CSVAGTGGSYEQYS.

CDR3 sequence reads: CASSVGGQGSMQYF. CDR3 nucleotide sequence: TGTGCCAGCAGCGTAGGGGGACAGGGTTCGATGCAGTACTTC. The chain links TRBV9 to TRBJ2-7, with 9 bases identical to TRBD1. This CDR3 has 14 residues. CDR1 and CDR2 from the germline V gene are SGDLS and YYNGEE. The J segment lost 9 bases and the V segment lost 0 bases, leaving 7 bases of the junction unmatched.

This chain links TRBV10-3 with TRBJ2-1, with 10 bases lining up with TRBD2. CDR3 size: 15 residues. J lost 7 bases, V lost 7 bases, and 10 bases had no gene match. Germline V gives CDR1 ENHRY, CDR2 SYGVKD. In DNA, the CDR3 is TGTGCCATCACCCCTGGGAGCGGGAGGGGGAATGAGCAGTTCTTC. The encoded protein is CAITPGSGRGNEQFF.

The chain joins TRBV10-2 to TRBJ2-7, with 14 nucleotides matching TRBD2. With 10 bases clipped from V and 2 bases from J, the junction kept 4 bases outside the gene matches. This CDR3 has 14 amino acids. Germline-derived CDR1 and CDR2 are WSHSY and SAAADI. The CDR3 bases are TGCGCCACCCGACTAGCGGGAGGGGCCTACGAGCAGTACTTC. Translated, it gives CATRLAGGAYEQYF.

This sequence joins TRBV2 and TRBJ1-4, with 8 nucleotides matching TRBD1. The length of the CDR3 is 16 residues. With V trimmed by 6 bases and J by 8 bases, 14 bases remained unmatched. The V gene's germline CDR1 is SNHLY and CDR2 FYNNEI. Written as DNA, the CDR3 is TGTGCCAGCAGAGCCCGGACAGGGAGGGGAAAGGAAAAACTGTTTTTT. Its protein product is CASRARTGRGKEKLFF.

The V call is TRBV5-4, the J call TRBJ2-7; D is uncertain. The CDR3 is 14 amino acids. CDR1 is SGHNT and CDR2 is YYREEE in the germline V gene (reference sequence). V was clipped by 0 bases and J by 2 bases, with 9 bases between them. The CDR3 region is CASSLGQYPYEQYF. CDR3 nucleotides: TGTGCCAGCAGCTTGGGGCAGTATCCCTACGAGCAGTACTTC.

The chain couples TRBV7-2 to TRBJ2-5; 8 nucleotides match TRBD1. CDR1 SGHTA and CDR2 FQGNSA come from the germline V gene. CDR3 length equals 15 residues. V lost 4 bases, J lost 5 bases, and 9 bases stayed unmatched. The chain's CDR3 is CASSSPPTGAETQYF. In DNA, the CDR3 is TGTGCCAGCAGCTCCCCCCCGACAGGGGCGGAGACCCAGTACTTC.

The chain uses TRBV18 and TRBJ1-5; no clear D. CDR3 length: 13 residues. Germline values: CDR1 KGHSH, CDR2 LQKENI. Trimming left V 3 bases short and J 5 bases short, with 8 bases between. CDR3 sequence: CASSPGPDQPQHF. CDR3 bases: TGTGCCAGCTCACCCGGGCCTGATCAGCCCCAGCATTTT.

J is TRBJ1-4 and V is TRBV6-1; tentative D call: TRBD1 (5 bases). The CDR3 covers 15 residues. Trimming took off 0 bases at V and 7 bases at J, with 12 bases between the two ends. In germline, CDR1 is MNHNS, CDR2 SASEGT. For the CDR3, the DNA is TGTGCCAGCAGTGAAGCGGCAGGGCTTGGTGAAAAACTGTTTTTT. It is translated as CASSEAAGLGEKLFF.

This clone was picked up one time. The V call is TRBV18, the J call TRBJ1-1, with D possibly being TRBD1 (6 bases). Germline V CDR1 and CDR2: KGHSH, LQKENI. Trimming took off 4 bases at V and 0 bases at J, with 12 bases between the two ends. This CDR3 spans 15 amino acids. The CDR3: CASSLRTVMNTEAFF. In DNA form, the CDR3 reads TGTGCCAGCTCACTAAGGACAGTAATGAACACTGAAGCTTTCTTT.

This clone was found once. The CDR3, as DNA: TGTGCCAGCAGCGTCGACGGAGGCAGTAATGGCTACACCTTC. Protein: CASSVDGGSNGYTF. J is TRBJ1-2 and V is TRBV9; no clear D gene. Germline-derived CDR1 and CDR2 are SGDLS and YYNGEE. CDR3 length equals 14 residues. Trimming left V 2 bases short and J 6 bases short, with 14 bases between.

The chain has TRBV29-1 and TRBJ2-1; TRBD1 might be the D (6 bases). V lost 2 bases and J 6 bases, leaving 17 bases between the germline ends. Germline values: CDR1 SQVTM, CDR2 ANQGSEA. The CDR3 sequence is 15 residues long. CDR3 sequence (DNA): TGCAGCGTTGAAACCGTCAGGGGCGCAATCAATGAGCAGTTCTTC. Protein product: CSVETVRGAINEQFF.

The gene calls are TRBV6-5 and TRBJ1-3, with D uncertain. This CDR3 is built from 11 residues. Germline CDR1 reads MNHEY; CDR2 reads SVGAGI. The V end was cut by 7 bases, the J end by 4 bases, with 5 bases between. The CDR3 sequence is CASTQGNTIYF. The DNA for the CDR3 is TGTGCCAGCACCCAGGGAAACACCATATATTTT.

The chain links TRBV6-4 to TRBJ1-1; D is perhaps TRBD1 (5 bases). V was trimmed by 10 bases and J by 0 bases, leaving 12 bases between them. Germline V gene sequence: CDR1 MRHNA, CDR2 SNTAGT. This CDR3 is 13 amino acids long. The CDR3 spells CATSGPLNTEAFF. CDR3 coding DNA: TGTGCCACCTCGGGACCTCTGAACACTGAAGCTTTCTTT.

The rearrangement joins TRBV7-2 to TRBJ2-2; TRBD1 agrees at 9 bases. Germline V lookup: CDR1 SGHTA, CDR2 FQGNSA. Trimming at V came to 4 bases and at J to 7 bases, leaving 7 bases not matched to a gene. This CDR3 has 15 residues. CDR3 nucleotide sequence: TGTGCCAGCAGCTCCGGAACAGGGGGCCACGGGGAGCTGTTTTTT. It specifies CASSSGTGGHGELFF.